Reported below is one T cell receptor beta chain. The target antigen is unknown. The PCR ran on 60 Vbeta and 13 Jbeta primers. Method: immunoSEQ multiplex PCR; TCRdb's copy keeps in-frame clones and lacks some. The sample shows approximately 73,000 clones, 75% of them seen only once. CDR1 and CDR2 (germline): KGHSH, LQKENI. This CDR3 comprises 16 residues. Unmatched junction bases numbered 4, after V lost 2 bases and J lost 1 base. The source of the sample is a study of cytomegalovirus exposure and HLA in healthy donors. Study-level points and caveats: In vitro work confirmed that three CMV-associated chains recognize CMV antigens. Later genetic work tied a missense DCLRE1C variant to beta-chain V and J trimming. The number of N-insertions in an Asian-associated ancestry cluster was reportedly below the roughly 670-donor mean in a later analysis. In a later analysis, compared with equally common non-associated chains, HLA-associated beta chains were more expanded.

Sequenced: PBMCs. The genes are TRBV18 and TRBJ2-2, with 7 bases identical to TRBD1. The source of this sequence is a man between 65 and 85 years old in good health and CMV-seronegative. CDR3 residues: CASSPTGTENTGELFF. As DNA, the CDR3 is TGTGCCAGCTCACCAACGGGGACAGAGAACACCGGGGAGCTGTTTTTT. Using reference TRBV18 and TRBJ2-2 for the parts outside the CDR3, the full variable domain is NAGVMQNPRHLVRRRGQEARLRCSPMKGHSHVYWYRQLPEEGLKFMVYLQKENIIDESGMPKERFSAEFPKEGPSILRIQQVVRGDSAAYFCASSPTGTENTGELFFGEGSRLTVL.